This entry describes one TCR beta chain. Between the trimmed V and J ends, which lost 3 bases and 6 bases, there was a span of 10 bases. The length of the CDR3 is 12 residues. Germline values: CDR1 SGHDT, CDR2 YYEEEE. These data originate in a study of cytomegalovirus exposure and HLA in healthy donors. The overall study: Counted in an early data release were about 85 million unique TCRs from HLA-typed donors. Membership in the Caucasian-associated ancestry cluster was found for around four fifths of nearly 400 genotyped donors.

Amplification used 60 Vbeta primers and 13 Jbeta primers. Clones were sequenced by immunoSEQ multiplex PCR, and TCRdb holds only the in-frame ones, with some missing. The sample has under 150,000 clones, nearly 65% seen once. These donors counted as nominally healthy when sampled, but unrecorded immune exposures were likely. The source is a man aged 35 to 55 in good health and CMV-seropositive. Sequenced material: PBMCs. The V and J genes are TRBV5-6 and TRBJ2-7; a weak D match, TRBD2 (5 bases). The CDR3 sequence: CASSSGRGEQYF. CDR3 nucleotide sequence: TGTGCCAGCAGCTCCGGTCGGGGCGAGCAGTACTTC.